The 27 T cell receptor beta chains reported below all come from one sample, sequenced in a study of technical replicates of blood from a few donors. The method was immunoSEQ multiplex PCR; TCRdb's version includes in-frame clones alone and lacks a portion of them. This sample has about 82,000 clones, with roughly 91% found just once. The sample was T cells isolated from PBMCs. Receptors were obtained from a human donor in good health.

V usage is TRBV7-3 and J usage is TRBJ1-1; the D gene is possibly TRBD1 (5 bases). V shed 5 bases and J shed 0 bases, with 13 bases lying between them. Germline loops: CDR1 SGHTA, CDR2 FQGTGA. The length of the CDR3 is 15 residues. CDR3 protein: CASSQTKGLNTEAFF. CDR3 nucleotides: TGTGCCAGCAGCCAAACTAAGGGGTTGAACACTGAAGCTTTCTTT.

The table lists this clone with a few counts. The chain links TRBV28 to TRBJ2-7; 7 bases are a match to TRBD1. Germline values: CDR1 MDHEN, CDR2 SYDVKM. With V trimmed by 7 bases and J by 1 base, 4 bases remained unmatched. This CDR3 has 13 residues. CDR3 coding DNA: TGTGCCAGCACCGGGACAGCATCCTACGAGCAGTACTTC. Residues: CASTGTASYEQYF.

The chain joins TRBV10-3 to TRBJ2-7; 9 nucleotides match TRBD2. With V trimmed by 6 bases and J by 4 bases, 13 bases remained unmatched. This CDR3 region has 16 residues. The germline V gene has CDR1 ENHRY and CDR2 SYGVKD. The CDR3 DNA sequence: TGTGCCATCAGGGCGGGACTAGCCGGGGATTCTTACGAGCAGTACTTC. This translates into CAIRAGLAGDSYEQYF.

V is TRBV25-1 and J is TRBJ2-3, with a weak D call TRBD2 (6 bases). The ends were cut back, 1 base at V and 2 bases at J, with 13 bases in the middle. There are 16 residues in the CDR3. Per germline, CDR1 MGHDK and CDR2 SYGVNS. The CDR3 region has the DNA TGTGCCAGCAGTGAATGGAGGGAGTTACCCACAGATACGCAGTATTTT. Its protein product is CASSEWRELPTDTQYF.

The gene calls are TRBV5-8 and TRBJ1-2; weak D call: TRBD1 (5 bases). The CDR3 has 14 residues. V shed 2 bases and J shed 3 bases, with 11 bases lying between them. Germline CDR1 reads SGHTS; CDR2 reads YDEGEE. The CDR3, as DNA: TGTGCCAGCAGCTTTTCAGGGCCCCACTATGGCTACACCTTC. Encoded protein: CASSFSGPHYGYTF. The full variable domain, its missing parts supplied by reference TRBV5-8 and TRBJ1-2, is EAGVTQSPTHLIKTRGQQATLRCSPISGHTSVYWYQQALGLGLQFLLWYDEGEERNRGNFPPRFSGRQFPNYSSELNVNALELEDSALYLCASSFSGPHYGYTFGSGTRLTVV.

The V gene is TRBV30, the J gene TRBJ2-1, with D possibly matching TRBD2 (6 bases). This CDR3 region has 15 residues. The germline V gene encodes CDR1 GTSNPN and CDR2 SVGIG (reference sequence). The V gene lost 0 bases and the J gene lost 5 bases, with 14 bases spanning the gap. CDR3 DNA: TGTGCCTGGAGTGTACGTCGCACGGGAGACAATGAGCAGTTCTTC. Its protein product is CAWSVRRTGDNEQFF.

The chain recombines TRBV7-3 with TRBJ2-7, with 9 bases aligning to TRBD1. V lost 2 bases and J lost 5; bases outside the gene matches: 7. Germline-derived CDR1 and CDR2 are SGHTA and FQGTGA. There are 15 residues in the CDR3. The CDR3 DNA sequence: TGTGCCAGCAGCTTATCCGGGACAGGGAACAACGAGCAGTACTTC. Its protein is CASSLSGTGNNEQYF.

The chain combines TRBV11-2 with TRBJ2-7; 11 nucleotides agree with TRBD2. The CDR3 consists of 14 residues. J gave up 3 bases and V 3 bases, and 1 base lay outside the gene matches. Germline V CDR1 and CDR2: SGHAT, FQNNGV. The CDR3 reads CASSFGTSGYEQYF. CDR3 nucleotides: TGTGCCAGCAGCTTCGGGACTAGCGGCTACGAGCAGTACTTC.

Regarding this clone: Distinct nucleotide sequences in the sample also encode this CDR3. V and J are TRBV7-2 and TRBJ2-7, with D perhaps TRBD2 (6 bases). The CDR3 extends over 13 amino acids. V shed 1 base and J shed 2 bases, with 6 bases lying between them. Germline V gives CDR1 SGHTA, CDR2 FQGNSA. CDR3 region: CASSLGLAYEQYF. CDR3 in DNA: TGTGCCAGCAGCTTAGGACTAGCCTACGAGCAGTACTTC.

V and J are TRBV11-2 and TRBJ2-4; D is possibly TRBD1 (6 bases). The CDR3 sequence is 14 residues long. Germline CDR1 and CDR2: SGHAT and FQNNGV. Trimming took off 5 bases at V and 6 bases at J, with 14 bases between the two ends. CDR3 amino acids: CASSPGAVRNIQYF. DNA of the CDR3: TGTGCCAGCAGCCCAGGGGCGGTTAGAAACATTCAGTACTTC.

The chain combines TRBV6-5 with TRBJ1-2, with a possible D match to TRBD1 (5 bases). CDR3 size: 13 residues. CDR1 is MNHEY, CDR2 SVGAGI, per germline. V gave up 2 bases and J gave up 8 bases, with 12 bases separating them. This CDR3 is CASSYRQGYGYTF. In DNA, the CDR3 is TGTGCCAGCAGTTACAGGCAGGGATACGGCTACACCTTC.

V gene TRBV9 combines with J gene TRBJ2-5; 16 bases agree with TRBD2. Germline trimming cut 4 bases from V and 4 bases from J; bases unmatched to any gene: 10. This CDR3 region has 18 residues. CDR1 is SGDLS and CDR2 is YYNGEE in the germline V gene. CDR3 residues: CASSPRGLAGGPGETQYF. The CDR3 region has the DNA TGTGCCAGCAGCCCCCGGGGACTAGCGGGAGGGCCTGGAGAGACCCAGTACTTC.

The chain is built from TRBV6-5 and TRBJ2-7; 8 bases align to TRBD1. CDR3 size: 16 residues. V dropped 4 bases and J dropped 6; count of bases not matched to a gene: 14. Germline V lookup: CDR1 MNHEY, CDR2 SVGAGI. The CDR3 DNA reads as TGTGCCAGCAGTTTAATGCGGGGACAGGATCTTTCCGAGCAGTACTTC. Its translation is CASSLMRGQDLSEQYF.

V usage is TRBV10-1 and J usage is TRBJ2-3; D is possibly TRBD2 (5 bases). Germline CDR1 and CDR2: WNHNN and SYGVQD (reference sequence). V was clipped by 3 bases and J by 2 bases, with 12 bases between them. CDR3 length: 15 amino acids. CDR3 residues: CASSEFGGFTDTQYF. The CDR3 bases are TGCGCCAGCAGTGAATTTGGAGGCTTCACAGATACGCAGTATTTT.

J is TRBJ1-2 and V is TRBV30; D is unresolved. V was cut by 0 bases and J by 7 bases, with 12 bases left in between. The CDR3 contains 13 residues. CDR1 GTSNPN and CDR2 SVGIG come from the germline V gene (reference sequence). CDR3 loop: CAWSVHEGGGYTF. CDR3 nucleotide sequence: TGTGCCTGGAGTGTACACGAGGGAGGTGGCTACACCTTC.

The V gene is TRBV19, the J gene TRBJ1-4; D is possibly TRBD1 (5 bases). The CDR3 is 15 residues long. The germline V and J ends were trimmed by 5 bases and 6 bases, with 16 bases remaining between them. The germline V gene encodes CDR1 LNHDA and CDR2 SQIVND (reference sequence). The chain's CDR3 is CASSFLGRRDEKLFF. For the CDR3, the DNA is TGTGCCAGTAGTTTTCTGGGGCGGAGGGATGAAAAACTGTTTTTT. The full variable domain, its missing parts supplied by reference TRBV19 and TRBJ1-4, is DGGITQSPKYLFRKEGQNVTLSCEQNLNHDAMYWYRQDPGQGLRLIYYSQIVNDFQKGDIAEGYSVSREKKESFPLTVTSAQKNPTAFYLCASSFLGRRDEKLFFGSGTQLSVL.

The chain has TRBV4-1 and TRBJ2-7; a weak D match, TRBD2 (6 bases). The germline CDR1 and CDR2 sequences are MGHRA and YSYEKL. CDR3 size: 15 residues. V was clipped by 1 base and J by 6 bases, with 16 bases between them. Written as DNA, the CDR3 is TGCGCCAGCAGCCAAGTGGCATCCCGGGAGCTCGAGCAGTACTTC. It translates to CASSQVASRELEQYF.

The chain links TRBV5-3 to TRBJ1-5, with D maybe TRBD1 (6 bases). TRBV5-3 is an ORF, and what it does is uncertain. V lost 4 bases to trimming and J lost 4 bases, with 12 bases between them. CDR3 length equals 14 residues. The CDR3 is CARSPGHRNQPQHF. Here the CDR3 DNA reads TGTGCCAGAAGCCCGGGACATAGGAATCAGCCCCAGCATTTT.

The rearrangement joins TRBV23-1 to TRBJ2-5; 11 bases align to TRBD1. Being an ORF, TRBV23-1 has a function that is uncertain. This CDR3 contains 14 residues. With V trimmed by 8 bases and J by 5 bases, 7 bases remained unmatched. In DNA form, the CDR3 reads TGCGCCAGCGTGGACAGGGGGCGCCAGGAGACCCAGTACTTC. It specifies CASVDRGRQETQYF.

The chain couples TRBV7-2 to TRBJ2-3; 12 nucleotides match TRBD2. V shed 5 bases and J 5 bases; nucleotides not matched to a gene: 14. The length of the CDR3 is 18 residues. Germline CDR1 reads SGHTA; CDR2 reads FQGNSA. The CDR3, as DNA: TGTGCCAGCAGCACCTCAGAAGGACTAGCGGGACGGGGAGATACGCAGTATTTT. Translation gives CASSTSEGLAGRGDTQYF.

A few counts support this clone. The chain recombines TRBV4-2 with TRBJ2-1, with TRBD2 matching 12 bases. Unmatched junction bases numbered 1, after V lost 0 bases and J lost 4 bases. Per germline, CDR1 LGHNA and CDR2 YNFKEQ. The CDR3 length is 16 residues. The CDR3 protein is CASSQDGTSGYNEQFF. CDR3 in DNA: TGTGCCAGCAGCCAAGATGGGACTAGCGGGTACAATGAGCAGTTCTTC.

This clone was seen only once. The V gene is TRBV2, the J gene TRBJ2-3; possible D gene TRBD2, 6 bases. This CDR3 contains 16 residues. The V gene lost 0 bases and the J gene lost 0 bases, with 10 bases spanning the gap. Looked up from germline, CDR1 is SNHLY and CDR2 is FYNNEI. CDR3 amino acids: CASSEALALSTDTQYF. CDR3 in DNA: TGTGCCAGCAGTGAAGCGCTAGCGCTTAGCACAGATACGCAGTATTTT. Based on the CDR3 plus reference TRBV2 and TRBJ2-3, the full variable domain is EPEVTQTPSHQVTQMGQEVILRCVPISNHLYFYWYRQILGQKVEFLVSFYNNEISEKSEIFDDQFSVERPDGSNFTLKIRSTKLEDSAMYFCASSEALALSTDTQYFGPGTRLTVL.

The chain employs TRBV19 and TRBJ1-2; the match to TRBD1 covers 8 bases. Germline CDR1 LNHDA, CDR2 SQIVND (reference sequence). V lost 6 bases, J lost 6 bases, and 9 bases stayed unmatched. The CDR3 length is 14 residues. CDR3 amino acids: CASSPGQGSHGYTF. DNA for the CDR3: TGTGCCAGTAGCCCCGGACAGGGTAGTCATGGCTACACCTTC.

This rearrangement joins TRBV5-1 to TRBJ1-2, with no clear D. V lost 1 base and J 5 bases, leaving 12 bases between the germline ends. Looked up from germline, CDR1 is SGHRS and CDR2 is YFSETQ. There are 14 residues in the CDR3. CDR3 loop: CASSLSGPQYGYTF. In nucleotides, the CDR3 is TGCGCCAGCAGCTTGTCTGGCCCACAGTATGGCTACACCTTC. Combining the CDR3 with reference TRBV5-1 and TRBJ1-2 gives the whole variable domain KAGVTQTPRYLIKTRGQQVTLSCSPISGHRSVSWYQQTPGQGLQFLFEYFSETQRNKGNFPGRFSGRQFSNSRSEMNVSTLELGDSALYLCASSLSGPQYGYTFGSGTRLTVV.

This clone was observed a single time. The rearrangement links TRBV19 to TRBJ2-7, with a tentative D call TRBD1 (5 bases). Germline V gene sequence: CDR1 LNHDA, CDR2 SQIVND (reference sequence). There are 13 residues in the CDR3. Trimming removed 1 base at V and 5 bases at J, with 9 bases between. The CDR3 region is CASSIVRGDEQYF. CDR3 nucleotides: TGTGCCAGTAGTATAGTAAGGGGTGACGAGCAGTACTTC.

This chain uses TRBV5-1 with TRBJ2-5, with TRBD2 as a possible D gene (6 bases). The CDR3 is 12 amino acids. Germline CDR1 is SGHRS and CDR2 is YFSETQ. Trimming shortened V by 3 bases and J by 5 bases, and 8 bases separated the two germline ends. CDR3 in amino acids: CASSWGEETQYF. CDR3 bases: TGCGCCAGCAGCTGGGGGGAGGAGACCCAGTACTTC.

The count of this clone is one. This rearrangement joins TRBV5-1 to TRBJ2-2; D perhaps matches TRBD2 (5 bases). Trimming pared 6 bases from V and 1 base from J, leaving 7 bases between. Germline values: CDR1 SGHRS, CDR2 YFSETQ. The CDR3 is made up of 13 amino acids. As DNA, the CDR3 is TGCGCCAGCAATCGGGGGAACACCGGGGAGCTGTTTTTT. Its translation: CASNRGNTGELFF.